This note documents a single T cell receptor (beta chain) sequence. The CDR3 has 16 residues. Trimming took off 3 bases at V and 5 bases at J, with 17 bases between the two ends. Germline V CDR1 and CDR2: LNHDA, SQIVND (reference sequence). The assay was immunoSEQ multiplex PCR, and TCRdb's table has in-frame clones only and misses some. The data show approximately 620,000 clones, roughly 97% seen once. The data derive from a study of shared clonotypes between healthy human individuals. The V and J genes are TRBV19 and TRBJ2-1; D unresolved. The sequenced sample consisted of naive CD4+ T cells sorted from blood. Subset indicated: CD45RA+ positively selected. The receptor was isolated from a woman under 40 in good health. The DNA for the CDR3 is TGTGCCAGTAGTATCGTGGCACCCCTACAAGACAATGAGCAGTTCTTC. Translated, it gives CASSIVAPLQDNEQFF.